This T cell receptor (beta chain) originates from a study of OX40 agonist ivuxolimab in advanced cancers. Regarding the study as a whole: The expanded peripheral T cells' antigen specificity was not determined.

This CDR3 spans 13 amino acids. Germline V lookup: CDR1 SGHDT, CDR2 YYEEEE. Trimming took off 2 bases at V and 2 bases at J, with 7 bases between the two ends. About this clone itself: Its antigen remains unknown.

The repertoire was sequenced with immunoSEQ multiplex PCR; TCRdb's copy has only in-frame clones and lacks some. Altogether some 42,000 clones are present, 87% being singletons, with the ten largest covering 32%. V and J are TRBV5-6 and TRBJ1-2, with D uncertain. The source is an adult with an advanced solid tumor such as melanoma, head and neck, liver or kidney cancer. The source material was CD4+ or CD8+ T cells sorted from blood, sampled in a trial of the OX40 agonist ivuxolimab. CDR3 in DNA: TGTGCCAGCAGCTTATTCGGGAACTATGGCTACACCTTC. It is translated as CASSLFGNYGYTF. The variable domain in full, completed from reference TRBV5-6 and TRBJ1-2, reads DAGVTQSPTHLIKTRGQQVTLRCSPKSGHDTVSWYQQALGQGPQFIFQYYEEEERQRGNFPDRFSGHQFPNYSSELNVNALLLGDSALYLCASSLFGNYGYTFGSGTRLTVV.